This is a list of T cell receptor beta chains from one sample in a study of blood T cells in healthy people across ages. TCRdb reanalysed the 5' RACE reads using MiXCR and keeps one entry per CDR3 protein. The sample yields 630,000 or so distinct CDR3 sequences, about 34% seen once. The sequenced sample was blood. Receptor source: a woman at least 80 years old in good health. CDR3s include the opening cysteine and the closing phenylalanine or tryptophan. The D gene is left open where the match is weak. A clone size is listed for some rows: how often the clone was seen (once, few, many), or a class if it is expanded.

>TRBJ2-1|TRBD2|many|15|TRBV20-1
TGCAGTGCTAGAGCCCCAGCGGGGGGGGCCAATGAGCAGTTCTTC
CSARAPAGGANEQFF
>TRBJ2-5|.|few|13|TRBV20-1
TGCAGTGCTAGTTATCTAGCTCGGGAGACCCAGTACTTC
CSASYLARETQYF
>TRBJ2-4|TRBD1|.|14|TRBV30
TGTGCCTGGAGTTCTGGACAGGGGACAAACATTCAGTACTTC
CAWSSGQGTNIQYF
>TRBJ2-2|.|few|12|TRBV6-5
TGTGCCAGCAGGTCGGGGACCGGGGAGCTGTTTTTT
CASRSGTGELFF
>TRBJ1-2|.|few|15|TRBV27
TGTGCCAGCAGTTCAGCCCATGGGATGTACTATGGCTACACCTTC
CASSSAHGMYYGYTF
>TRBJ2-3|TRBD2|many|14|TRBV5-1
TGCGCCAGCAGCTTATTGGGGGGGGAAGATACGCAGTATTTT
CASSLLGGEDTQYF
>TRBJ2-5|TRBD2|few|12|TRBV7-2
TGTGCCAGCAGCCCTAGCGGGGGGGCCCGGTACTTC
CASSPSGGARYF
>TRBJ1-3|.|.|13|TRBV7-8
TGTGCCAGCAGCTTGCTCGTGGGAAACACCATATATTTT
CASSLLVGNTIYF
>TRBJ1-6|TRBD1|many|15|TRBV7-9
TGTGCCAGCAGCAGGGGCACAGGGGGCAATTCACCCCTCCACTTT
CASSRGTGGNSPLHF
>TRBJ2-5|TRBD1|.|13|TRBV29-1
TGCAGCGCTACAGGGGGTATCCAAGAGACCCAGTACTTC
CSATGGIQETQYF
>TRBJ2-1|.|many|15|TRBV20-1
TGCAGTGCCGCTAAGGGGGGGGGGAGGTACAATGAGCAGTTCTTC
CSAAKGGGRYNEQFF
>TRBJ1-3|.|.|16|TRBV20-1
TGCAGTGCTAGAGATGGTGCGTTGTCCTCTGGAAACACCATATATTTT
CSARDGALSSGNTIYF
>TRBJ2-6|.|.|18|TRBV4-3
TGCGCCAGCAGCCAAGATTATAACAGATTCTCTGGGGCCAACGTCCTGACTTTC
CASSQDYNRFSGANVLTF
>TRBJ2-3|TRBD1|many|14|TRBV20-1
TGCAGTGCTGTACCGGGACAGGGGTCAGATACGCAGTATTTT
CSAVPGQGSDTQYF
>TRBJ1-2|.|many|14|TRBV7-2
TGTGCCAGCAGCCCCCGCGGCGGCGCCTATGGCTACACCTTC
CASSPRGGAYGYTF
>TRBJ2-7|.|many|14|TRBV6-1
TGTGCCAGCAGTCCCTCCTATATCTCCTACGAGCAGTACTTC
CASSPSYISYEQYF
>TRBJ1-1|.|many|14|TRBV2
TGTGCCAGCACCTCCAGGGTTGGCAACACTGAAGCTTTCTTT
CASTSRVGNTEAFF
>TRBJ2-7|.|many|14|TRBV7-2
TGTGCCAGCAGCCCGCGCTCGGGAAACTACGAGCAGTACTTC
CASSPRSGNYEQYF
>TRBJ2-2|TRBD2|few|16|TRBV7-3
TGTGCCAGCAGCCCCTTCGGCGGGGGGAACACCGGGGAGCTGTTTTTT
CASSPFGGGNTGELFF
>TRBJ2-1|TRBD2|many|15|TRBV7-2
TGTGCCAGCAGCATTAGCGGGGGGGCGGGGAATGAGCAGTTCTTC
CASSISGGAGNEQFF
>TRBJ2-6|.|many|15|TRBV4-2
TGTGCCAGCAGCCAAGCTTGGGCTGGGGCCAACGTCCTGACTTTC
CASSQAWAGANVLTF
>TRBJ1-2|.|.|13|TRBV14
TGTGCCAGCAGCCAAGTCGGGGGCGGTGGCTACACCTTC
CASSQVGGGGYTF
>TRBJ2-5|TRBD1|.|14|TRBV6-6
TGTGCCAGCAACCCGGACAGGGGGTGGGAGACCCAGTACTTC
CASNPDRGWETQYF